Below, 14 T cell receptor beta chains from the same sample are listed, as sequenced in a study of T cell repertoires in cytomegalovirus infection. What these receptors recognize is not known. MiXCR, applied by TCRdb to the reads, yields one record per CDR3 protein. The sample has hundreds of thousands of distinct CDR3 sequences, about 30% seen once; the top ten hold around an eighth. The sample consisted of cultured CD8+ T cells from PBMCs, taken from culture after CMV antigen stimulation. Receptors originate from a human donor in good health (CMV status not recorded). Some clones in this sample may be carry-over from other donors' samples.

The chain couples TRBV27 to TRBJ1-2; 7 nucleotides agree with TRBD1. Germline-derived CDR1 and CDR2 are MNHEY and SMNVEV (reference sequence). The CDR3 sequence is 15 residues long. The V and J ends lost 2 bases and 7 bases, in that order; junction bases with no gene match: 10. CDR3 sequence reads: CASSLSSRGISGYTF. CDR3 nucleotides: TGTGCCAGCAGTTTAAGCAGCAGGGGGATCTCTGGCTACACCTTC.

There are a few counts of this clonotype. J is TRBJ2-1 and V is TRBV7-9, with TRBD2 matching over 9 bases. V was clipped by 3 bases and J by 0 bases; unmatched bases: 15. The CDR3 consists of 20 residues. Germline V lookup: CDR1 SEHNR, CDR2 FQNEAQ (reference sequence). The CDR3 is CASSFPQDLAGVSSYNEQFF. The CDR3 DNA sequence: TGTGCCAGCAGCTTCCCCCAGGACTTAGCGGGGGTAAGCTCCTACAATGAGCAGTTCTTC.

This clonotype was seen at least ten times. The CDR3 region has the DNA TGTGCCAGCAAGGGGACTAGCGGGGGAGCGGATACGCAGTATTTT. Translation gives CASKGTSGGADTQYF. V usage is TRBV7-8 and J usage is TRBJ2-3, with 14 nucleotides matching TRBD2. Trimming removed 7 bases from V and 6 bases from J; junction bases left unmatched: 6. This CDR3 has 15 amino acids. CDR1 SGHVS and CDR2 FQNEAQ come from the germline V gene.

There are a few counts of this clonotype. This chain connects TRBV11-1 to TRBJ2-1; the D gene is possibly TRBD1 (6 bases). CDR1 and CDR2 from the germline V gene are SGHAT and FQDESV (reference sequence). The V end lost 6 bases, the J end lost 4 bases, and 13 bases lay between the germline ends. The CDR3 has 14 amino acids. The chain's CDR3 is CASRPGHTYNEQFF. The CDR3 DNA is TGTGCCAGCAGACCGGGACACACTTACAATGAGCAGTTCTTC.

This clonotype was observed a handful of times. The chain uses TRBV15 and TRBJ2-7; 7 bases line up with TRBD1. The CDR3 length is 13 residues. Germline CDR1 reads LNHNV; CDR2 reads YYDKDF (reference sequence). V shed 2 bases and J 3 bases; nucleotides not matched to a gene: 1. The CDR3 nucleotides are TGTGCCACCAGCAGATACAGGGGCTACGAGCAGTACTTC. Protein: CATSRYRGYEQYF.

The rearrangement uses TRBV28 and TRBJ2-3, with D maybe TRBD2 (6 bases). Germline V gene lookup returns CDR1 MDHEN and CDR2 SYDVKM. This CDR3 region has 14 residues. Trimming cost V 11 bases and J 6 bases, with 21 bases left between them. The CDR3 spells CAGIGGADHDTQYF. CDR3 nucleotides: TGTGCCGGCATTGGAGGGGCAGACCATGATACGCAGTATTTT. The full variable domain, rest sourced from reference TRBV28 and TRBJ2-3, is DVKVTQSSRYLVKRTGEKVFLECVQDMDHENMFWYRQDPGLGLRLIYFSYDVKMKEKGDIPEGYSVSREKKERFSLILESASTNQTSMYLCAGIGGADHDTQYFGPGTRLTVL.

This clonotype has just a few counts. The chain uses TRBV7-9 and TRBJ2-7, with D perhaps matching TRBD1 (5 bases). CDR1 is SEHNR, CDR2 FQNEAQ, per germline (reference sequence). V was pared by 5 bases and J by 2 bases, with 7 bases between. The CDR3 extends over 12 amino acids. CDR3 nucleotide sequence: TGTGCCAGCAGCAAGACAGCCTACGAGCAGTACTTC. Translation: CASSKTAYEQYF.

CDR3 sequence (DNA): TGTGCCAGCAGTGGTAGGCGGGTGGATGAGCAGTTCTTC. Residues: CASSGRRVDEQFF. This chain joins TRBV11-3 and TRBJ2-1; D perhaps matches TRBD2 (5 bases). Trimming removed 6 bases from V and 8 bases from J, with 14 bases in between. This CDR3 is 13 amino acids long. Per the germline V gene, CDR1 is SGHNT and CDR2 is YENEEA.

This chain joins TRBV5-4 and TRBJ2-3, with 7 bases aligning to TRBD1. The CDR3 has 14 residues. Germline CDR1 and CDR2: SGHNT and YYREEE (reference sequence). Losses at the gene ends were 4 bases for V and 6 bases for J; bases not matched to a gene: 8. The CDR3 loop reads CASSRNRGADTQYF. CDR3 nucleotide sequence: TGTGCCAGCAGCAGAAACAGGGGAGCGGATACGCAGTATTTT. The entire variable domain, with the rest obtained from reference TRBV5-4 and TRBJ2-3, is as follows: ETGVTQSPTHLIKTRGQQVTLRCSSQSGHNTVSWYQQALGQGPQFIFQYYREEENGRGNFPPRFSGLQFPNYSSELNVNALELDDSALYLCASSRNRGADTQYFGPGTRLTVL.

This rearrangement joins TRBV19 to TRBJ1-1, with D unclear. This CDR3 has 15 amino acids. Per the germline V gene, CDR1 is LNHDA and CDR2 is SQIVND (reference sequence). Trimming took off 3 bases at V and 0 bases at J, with 11 bases between the two ends. The CDR3 loop is CASSIKGPLNTEAFF. The CDR3 bases are TGTGCCAGTAGTATTAAAGGACCGCTGAACACTGAAGCTTTCTTT.

This clonotype was counted at least ten times. CDR3 loop: CASSGPVEAGPSQVADTQYF. In DNA form, the CDR3 reads TGTGCCAGCAGTGGCCCCGTAGAGGCGGGGCCCTCCCAAGTGGCAGATACGCAGTATTTT. The rearrangement links TRBV6-1 to TRBJ2-3; possible D gene TRBD2, 6 bases. V was cut by 4 bases and J by 4 bases, with 30 bases left in between. This CDR3 is built from 20 residues. Germline assignment: CDR1 MNHNS and CDR2 SASEGT.

Remarks on this clonotype: A junction boundary mismatches the germline segment, possibly from a read error. DNA for the CDR3: TGTGCCAGCAGTGAAGCGAGATTCCGGGACAGAGGGTTC. Translating gives CASSEARFRDRGF. V usage is TRBV6-1 and J usage is TRBJ2-7, with TRBD1 matching over 7 bases. Germline V gene lookup returns CDR1 MNHNS and CDR2 SASEGT. This CDR3 comprises 13 residues.

J is TRBJ1-1 and V is TRBV19; D is uncertain. The CDR3 runs to 13 residues. V lost 5 bases and J lost 7, with 14 bases in between. Germline CDR1 reads LNHDA; CDR2 reads SQIVND (reference sequence). CDR3 bases: TGTGCCAGTAGTCCGGTACTTCTCAGTGAAGCTTTCTTT. Protein: CASSPVLLSEAFF.

The gene calls are TRBV12-3 or TRBV12-4 and TRBJ2-2; no reliable D call. Trimming removed 7 bases from V and 3 bases from J, with 9 bases in between. The CDR3 is 13 residues long. The CDR3 sequence is CASTGRYTGELFF. As DNA, the CDR3 is TGTGCCAGCACAGGACGGTACACCGGGGAGCTGTTTTTT.